The 30 T cell receptor beta chains in this list originate from one sample, sequenced in a study of T cell responses to AZD1222 COVID-19 vaccine. Sequenced by immunoSEQ multiplex PCR; TCRdb stores in-frame clones only, minus some. The table records approximately 44,000 clones, 80% of them present only once. Sequences were derived from peripheral blood, sampled on day 0 of AZD1222 vaccination. Receptor source: an adult in good health.

The V and J genes are TRBV19 and TRBJ2-7; perhaps TRBD2 as D (5 bases). Germline lookup yields CDR1 LNHDA and CDR2 SQIVND (reference sequence). V was cut by 2 bases and J by 3 bases, with 8 bases left in between. The CDR3 totals 13 residues. In DNA, the CDR3 is TGTGCCAGTAGTATAAGCGGCAGCTACGAGCAGTACTTC. Translated, it gives CASSISGSYEQYF. The full variable domain, completed using reference TRBV19 and TRBJ2-7, is DGGITQSPKYLFRKEGQNVTLSCEQNLNHDAMYWYRQDPGQGLRLIYYSQIVNDFQKGDIAEGYSVSREKKESFPLTVTSAQKNPTAFYLCASSISGSYEQYFGPGTRLTVT.

The count of this clone is one. The rearrangement uses TRBV19 and TRBJ2-5, with D uncertain. V was trimmed by 3 bases and J by 5 bases, leaving 16 bases between them. This CDR3 spans 15 amino acids. The V gene's germline CDR1 is LNHDA and CDR2 SQIVND (reference sequence). CDR3 region: CASSISGSQGETQYF. The CDR3 nucleotides read TGTGCCAGTAGTATCTCCGGGTCCCAAGGGGAGACCCAGTACTTC.

The V call is TRBV5-4, the J call TRBJ2-7, with 7 bases identical to TRBD1. The CDR3 loop spans 13 amino acids. Trimming took 4 bases from V and 2 from J; bases not matched to a gene: 3. Germline assignment: CDR1 SGHNT and CDR2 YYREEE (reference sequence). CDR3 in DNA: TGTGCCAGCAGCCGGGACAGACCCTACGAGCAGTACTTC. Translating it yields CASSRDRPYEQYF.

The V gene is TRBV25-1, the J gene TRBJ2-5; 10 nucleotides match TRBD2. CDR1 and CDR2 (germline): MGHDK, SYGVNS. The CDR3 contains 15 residues. V shed 4 bases and J 5 bases; nucleotides not matched to a gene: 7. Here the CDR3 reads CASSGPGLASETQYF. The CDR3 coding sequence is TGTGCCAGCAGTGGACCGGGACTAGCGAGTGAGACCCAGTACTTC.

The V and J genes are TRBV7-8 and TRBJ2-7, with 8 bases identical to TRBD2. The V segment lost 6 bases and the J segment 5 bases; nucleotides outside the gene matches: 12. The CDR3 runs to 15 residues. Germline V lookup: CDR1 SGHVS, CDR2 FQNEAQ. CDR3 sequence (DNA): TGTGCCAGCAGTCCTGGCGGGGGGCGGGATCACGAGCAGTACTTC. Amino acids: CASSPGGGRDHEQYF.

This chain links TRBV5-1 with TRBJ2-7; D ambiguous. The CDR3 totals 12 residues. The ends were cut back, 4 bases at V and 6 bases at J, with 11 bases in the middle. Germline CDR1 SGHRS, CDR2 YFSETQ. The CDR3 DNA follows: TGCGCCAGCAGCCCCTCGGGTGTCGAGCAGTACTTC. Translated: CASSPSGVEQYF.

This chain connects TRBV6-5 to TRBJ1-4, with a tentative D call TRBD1 (5 bases). The CDR3 length is 14 residues. V dropped 2 bases and J dropped 7 bases, with 11 bases sitting between them. Germline V lookup: CDR1 MNHEY, CDR2 SVGAGI. The CDR3 reads CASSYGQGGEKLFF. The DNA for the CDR3 is TGTGCCAGCAGTTACGGGCAGGGAGGTGAAAAACTGTTTTTT.

This chain links TRBV6-1 with TRBJ1-4, with TRBD1 as a possible D gene (5 bases). V was trimmed by 1 base and J by 8 bases, leaving 14 bases between them. The CDR3 runs 15 residues. The germline V gene encodes CDR1 MNHNS and CDR2 SASEGT. CDR3 loop: CASSEGQDIGEKLFF. DNA of the CDR3: TGTGCCAGCAGTGAAGGGCAGGACATAGGGGAAAAACTGTTTTTT.

The table lists this clone with a few counts. Other nucleotide sequences from this sample produce the same CDR3. The gene calls are TRBV18 and TRBJ1-1; TRBD1 agrees at 11 bases. CDR3 size: 13 residues. Trimming took 3 bases from V and 6 from J; bases not matched to a gene: 0. The germline CDR1 and CDR2 sequences are KGHSH and LQKENI. CDR3 nucleotides: TGTGCCAGCTCACCGGGACAGGGGGCTGAAGCTTTCTTT. Translated: CASSPGQGAEAFF. Full variable domain (outside the CDR3, taken from reference TRBV18 and TRBJ1-1): NAGVMQNPRHLVRRRGQEARLRCSPMKGHSHVYWYRQLPEEGLKFMVYLQKENIIDESGMPKERFSAEFPKEGPSILRIQQVVRGDSAAYFCASSPGQGAEAFFGQGTRLTVV.

This clone was observed once. The V and J genes are TRBV20-1 and TRBJ2-2, with unresolved D. Trimming cost V 5 bases and J 6 bases, with 7 bases left between them. This CDR3 spans 11 amino acids. Looked up from germline, CDR1 is DFQATT and CDR2 is SNEGSKA (reference sequence). CDR3 amino acids: CSAEDPGELFF. The CDR3 nucleotides read TGCAGTGCTGAGGACCCCGGGGAGCTGTTTTTT.

This chain connects TRBV7-6 to TRBJ2-3; TRBD2 agrees at 12 bases. There are 15 residues in the CDR3. Germline CDR1 is SGHVS and CDR2 is FNYEAQ. Trimming cost V 4 bases and J 6 bases; bases outside gene matches: 5. The CDR3 DNA reads as TGTGCCAGCAGCTCTAGCGGGGGGGCCAGGGATACGCAGTATTTT. It translates to CASSSSGGARDTQYF.

The chain couples TRBV7-6 to TRBJ1-1, with D unclear. Per germline, CDR1 SGHVS and CDR2 FNYEAQ. The CDR3 loop spans 9 amino acids. Here the CDR3 reads CAEGAEAFF. CDR3 DNA: TGTGCAGAGGGAGCTGAAGCTTTCTTT.

Only a few counts were recorded for this clone. V is TRBV3-1 (or the pseudogene TRBV3-2) and J is TRBJ2-5; 11 bases line up with TRBD2. The V gene's germline CDR1 is LGHDT and CDR2 YNNKEL (reference sequence). This CDR3 has 15 amino acids. Losses at the gene ends were 4 bases for V and 0 bases for J; bases not matched to a gene: 1. The chain's CDR3 is CASSPTSGDQETQYF. DNA of the CDR3: TGTGCCAGCAGCCCGACTAGCGGGGACCAAGAGACCCAGTACTTC.

CDR3 loop: CASTRDFGELFF. In DNA form, the CDR3 reads TGTGCCAGCACCCGGGACTTCGGGGAGCTGTTTTTT. The V and J genes are TRBV6-5 and TRBJ2-2; tentative D call: TRBD2 (6 bases). CDR1 MNHEY and CDR2 SVGAGI come from the germline V gene. This CDR3 has 12 amino acids. V lost 7 bases and J 7 bases, leaving 10 bases between the germline ends.

CDR3 in DNA: TGTGCCAGCAGCTCTAGGGAGGAGGACTATGGCTACACCTTC. Translated, it gives CASSSREEDYGYTF. This rearrangement joins TRBV7-9 to TRBJ1-2; D not certain. This CDR3 comprises 14 residues. Germline assignment: CDR1 SEHNR and CDR2 FQNEAQ (reference sequence). Trimming removed 4 bases from V and 3 bases from J, with 12 bases in between.

This clone was counted once. The rearrangement joins TRBV19 to TRBJ2-5, with TRBD1 matching over 9 bases. Trimming at V came to 4 bases and at J to 5 bases, leaving 5 bases not matched to a gene. The CDR3 runs 14 residues. The germline CDR1 and CDR2 sequences are LNHDA and SQIVND (reference sequence). CDR3 amino acids: CASSKRQGVETQYF. CDR3 DNA sequence: TGTGCCAGTAGTAAACGACAGGGGGTCGAGACCCAGTACTTC. Based on the CDR3 plus reference TRBV19 and TRBJ2-5, the full variable domain is DGGITQSPKYLFRKEGQNVTLSCEQNLNHDAMYWYRQDPGQGLRLIYYSQIVNDFQKGDIAEGYSVSREKKESFPLTVTSAQKNPTAFYLCASSKRQGVETQYFGPGTRLLVL.

V gene TRBV5-6 combines with J gene TRBJ1-2; no reliable D call. Germline loops: CDR1 SGHDT, CDR2 YYEEEE. V lost 8 bases to trimming and J lost 2 bases, with 10 bases between them. The CDR3 covers 12 residues. The CDR3 reads CASSRVNYGYTF. In nucleotides, the CDR3 is TGTGCCAGTAGCAGAGTGAACTATGGCTACACCTTC.

The CDR3, as DNA: TGTGCCAGCAGCCAAAGATCCGGGTGGGACACTGAAGCTTTCTTT. Its translation is CASSQRSGWDTEAFF. The chain recombines TRBV7-8 with TRBJ1-1, with D unclear. The CDR3 is made up of 15 amino acids. The germline CDR1 and CDR2 sequences are SGHVS and FQNEAQ. Between the trimmed V and J ends, which lost 5 bases and 3 bases, there was a span of 16 bases. The whole variable domain, filled in from reference TRBV7-8 and TRBJ1-1, reads GAGVSQSPRYKVAKRGQDVALRCDPISGHVSLFWYQQALGQGPEFLTYFQNEAQLDKSGLPSDRFFAERPEGSVSTLKIQRTQQEDSAVYLCASSQRSGWDTEAFFGQGTRLTVV.

This sequence joins TRBV15 and TRBJ1-2, with D perhaps TRBD1 (6 bases). This CDR3 is built from 15 residues. V lost 4 bases and J 5 bases, leaving 17 bases between the germline ends. Germline-derived CDR1 and CDR2 are LNHNV and YYDKDF (reference sequence). The CDR3 region is CATSKGSEGGYGYTF. In DNA form, the CDR3 reads TGTGCCACCAGCAAAGGATCTGAGGGGGGTTATGGCTACACCTTC.

The CDR3, as DNA: TGTGCCAGCAGCCGGGGTGGCAGGGCAACTTTAGGAGAGACCCAGTACTTC. Translation: CASSRGGRATLGETQYF. The chain couples TRBV7-9 to TRBJ2-5; either TRBD1 or TRBD2 may supply D (5 bases each). V lost 5 bases and J 4 bases, leaving 23 bases between the germline ends. The CDR3 runs to 17 residues. CDR1 is SEHNR and CDR2 is FQNEAQ in the germline V gene (reference sequence).

This clone was recorded once. The genes are TRBV7-2 and TRBJ1-2; weak D call: TRBD1 (6 bases). This CDR3 has 14 amino acids. V shed 2 bases and J shed 8 bases, with 15 bases lying between them. Looked up from germline, CDR1 is SGHTA and CDR2 is FQGNSA. This CDR3 reads CASSLIQTGQGYTF. The CDR3 DNA follows: TGTGCCAGCAGCTTAATACAAACAGGGCAGGGCTACACCTTC.

J is TRBJ1-6 and V is TRBV5-1; D remains ambiguous. Trimming removed 1 base at V and 7 bases at J, with 15 bases between. The CDR3 consists of 16 residues. CDR1 and CDR2 (germline): SGHRS, YFSETQ. This CDR3 is CASSLYGDLSNSPLHF. Written as DNA, the CDR3 is TGCGCCAGCAGCTTGTACGGGGATCTATCGAATTCACCCCTCCACTTT.

This chain's CDR3 is CASSFQGDTEAFF. The CDR3 nucleotides are TGTGCCAGCAGCTTTCAGGGGGACACTGAAGCTTTCTTT. This chain connects TRBV11-3 to TRBJ1-1; TRBD1 aligns across 7 bases. The V and J ends lost 3 bases and 3 bases, in that order; junction bases with no gene match: 1. Germline V gives CDR1 SGHNT, CDR2 YENEEA. The CDR3 extends over 13 amino acids.

The chain is built from TRBV6-1 and TRBJ2-5; 7 bases map to TRBD1. The V segment lost 5 bases and the J segment 0 bases; nucleotides outside the gene matches: 6. The CDR3 totals 15 residues. The germline V gene encodes CDR1 MNHNS and CDR2 SASEGT. The CDR3 is CASSWGTVYQETQYF. The CDR3, as DNA: TGTGCCAGCAGTTGGGGGACAGTCTACCAAGAGACCCAGTACTTC.

The sample holds one count of this clone. The chain joins TRBV5-1 to TRBJ2-7; no definite D call. This CDR3 spans 13 amino acids. V lost 0 bases and J 3 bases, leaving 7 bases between the germline ends. CDR1 and CDR2 from the germline V gene are SGHRS and YFSETQ. The CDR3 sequence: CASSLGQDYEQYF. In nucleotides, the CDR3 is TGCGCCAGCAGCTTGGGACAAGACTACGAGCAGTACTTC.

This sequence joins TRBV3-1 (or the pseudogene TRBV3-2) and TRBJ2-5; possibly TRBD2 for D (7 bases). V shed 4 bases and J shed 2 bases, with 14 bases lying between them. The CDR3 covers 15 residues. In germline, CDR1 is LGHDT, CDR2 YNNKEL (reference sequence). CDR3 nucleotides: TGTGCCAGCAGCCGTCGCCGGGGGGCACAAGAGACCCAGTACTTC. It codes for CASSRRRGAQETQYF.

This clone was seen a handful of times. The chain recombines TRBV28 with TRBJ1-2; TRBD1 matches 7 bases. Germline values: CDR1 MDHEN, CDR2 SYDVKM. The CDR3 spans 17 residues. V was clipped by 4 bases and J by 4 bases; unmatched bases: 15. The CDR3 DNA reads as TGTGCCAGCAGTTCCGAAGCGGGGGGGGACAGATCCTATGGCTACACCTTC. It encodes CASSSEAGGDRSYGYTF.

On this clone itself: The same CDR3 is also encoded by other DNA sequences in this sample. The chain combines TRBV3-1 (or the pseudogene TRBV3-2) with TRBJ1-5; no firm D call. Germline lookup yields CDR1 LGHDT and CDR2 YNNKEL (reference sequence). This CDR3 contains 13 residues. V was clipped by 0 bases and J by 3 bases, with 3 bases between them. DNA for the CDR3: TGTGCCAGCAGCCAAGATTCCAATCAGCCCCAGCATTTT. This gives the protein CASSQDSNQPQHF.

This sequence joins TRBV27 and TRBJ2-2; D is undetermined. This CDR3 contains 14 residues. Between the trimmed V and J ends, which lost 2 bases and 3 bases, there was a span of 7 bases. Germline CDR1 MNHEY, CDR2 SMNVEV (reference sequence). CDR3 in DNA: TGTGCCAGCAGTTTAATCACCTACACCGGGGAGCTGTTTTTT. Translated, it gives CASSLITYTGELFF.

The chain links TRBV28 to TRBJ1-1, with D unclear. The CDR3 consists of 12 residues. Germline V gene lookup returns CDR1 MDHEN and CDR2 SYDVKM. V was trimmed by 6 bases and J by 4 bases, leaving 9 bases between them. The CDR3 loop reads CASSSLSTEAFF. The CDR3 nucleotides read TGTGCCAGCAGCTCCCTGAGCACTGAAGCTTTCTTT. Using reference TRBV28 and TRBJ1-1 for the parts outside the CDR3, the full variable domain is DVKVTQSSRYLVKRTGEKVFLECVQDMDHENMFWYRQDPGLGLRLIYFSYDVKMKEKGDIPEGYSVSREKKERFSLILESASTNQTSMYLCASSSLSTEAFFGQGTRLTVV.